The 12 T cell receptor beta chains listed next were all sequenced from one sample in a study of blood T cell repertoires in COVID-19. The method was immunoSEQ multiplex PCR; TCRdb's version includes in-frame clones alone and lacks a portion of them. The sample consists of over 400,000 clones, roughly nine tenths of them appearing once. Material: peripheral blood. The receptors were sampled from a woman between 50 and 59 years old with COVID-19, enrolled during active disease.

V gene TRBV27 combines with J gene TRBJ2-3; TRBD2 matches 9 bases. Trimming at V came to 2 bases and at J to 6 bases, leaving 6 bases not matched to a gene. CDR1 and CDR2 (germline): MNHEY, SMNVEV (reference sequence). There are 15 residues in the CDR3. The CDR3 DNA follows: TGTGCCAGCAGTTTAGCGGGGGGGCCTCTGGATACGCAGTATTTT. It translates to CASSLAGGPLDTQYF.

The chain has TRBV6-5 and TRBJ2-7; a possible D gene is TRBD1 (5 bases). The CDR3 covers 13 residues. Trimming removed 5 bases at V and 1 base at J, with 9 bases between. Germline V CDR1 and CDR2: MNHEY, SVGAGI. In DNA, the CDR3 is TGTGCCAGCAGTACAGGATCTTCCTACGAGCAGTACTTC. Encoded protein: CASSTGSSYEQYF.

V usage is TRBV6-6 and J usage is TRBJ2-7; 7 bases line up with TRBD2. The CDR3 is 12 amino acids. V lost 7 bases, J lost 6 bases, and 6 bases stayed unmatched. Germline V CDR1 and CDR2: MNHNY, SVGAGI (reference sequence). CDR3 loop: CASMGGTSEQYF. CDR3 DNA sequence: TGTGCCAGCATGGGGGGGACGTCCGAGCAGTACTTC.

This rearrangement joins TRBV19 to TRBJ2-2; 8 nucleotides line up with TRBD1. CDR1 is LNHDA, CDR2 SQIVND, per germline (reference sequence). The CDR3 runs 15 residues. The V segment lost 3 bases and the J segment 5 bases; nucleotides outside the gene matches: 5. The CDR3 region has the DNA TGTGCCAGTAGTATTGCAGGGGGCGCAACCGGGGAGCTGTTTTTT. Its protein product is CASSIAGGATGELFF.

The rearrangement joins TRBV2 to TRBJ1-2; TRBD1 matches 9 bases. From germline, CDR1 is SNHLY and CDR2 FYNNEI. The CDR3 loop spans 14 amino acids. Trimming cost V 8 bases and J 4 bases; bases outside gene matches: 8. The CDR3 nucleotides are TGTGCCAGCCTTAACCGGGACAGGGTCTATGGCTACACCTTC. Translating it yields CASLNRDRVYGYTF.

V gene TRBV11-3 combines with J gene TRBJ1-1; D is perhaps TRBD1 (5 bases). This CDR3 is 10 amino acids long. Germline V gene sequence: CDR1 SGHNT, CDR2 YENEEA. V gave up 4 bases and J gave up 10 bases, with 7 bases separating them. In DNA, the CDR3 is TGTGCCAGCAGCTGGGGGGGAGCTTTCTTT. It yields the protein CASSWGGAFF.

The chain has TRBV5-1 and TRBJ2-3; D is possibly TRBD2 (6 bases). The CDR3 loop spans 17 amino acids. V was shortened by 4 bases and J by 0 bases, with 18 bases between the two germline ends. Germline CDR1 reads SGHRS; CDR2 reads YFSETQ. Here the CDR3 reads CASSLGGGGGSTDTQYF. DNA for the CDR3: TGCGCCAGCAGCCTCGGGGGAGGTGGGGGAAGCACAGATACGCAGTATTTT.

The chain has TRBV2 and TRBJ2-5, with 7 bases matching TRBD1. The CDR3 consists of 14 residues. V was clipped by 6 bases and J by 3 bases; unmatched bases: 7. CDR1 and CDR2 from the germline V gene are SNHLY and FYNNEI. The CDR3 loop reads CASSAGTDKETQYF. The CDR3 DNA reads TGTGCCAGCAGCGCCGGGACAGATAAAGAGACCCAGTACTTC. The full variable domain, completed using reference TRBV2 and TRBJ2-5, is EPEVTQTPSHQVTQMGQEVILRCVPISNHLYFYWYRQILGQKVEFLVSFYNNEISEKSEIFDDQFSVERPDGSNFTLKIRSTKLEDSAMYFCASSAGTDKETQYFGPGTRLLVL.

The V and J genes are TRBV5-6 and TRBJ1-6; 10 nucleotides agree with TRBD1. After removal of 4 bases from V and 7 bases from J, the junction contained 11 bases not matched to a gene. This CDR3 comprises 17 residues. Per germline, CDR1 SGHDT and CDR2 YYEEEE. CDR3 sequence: CASSRSGGQGRNSPLHF. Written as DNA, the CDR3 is TGTGCCAGCAGCAGATCTGGGGGACAGGGGAGGAATTCACCCCTCCACTTT.

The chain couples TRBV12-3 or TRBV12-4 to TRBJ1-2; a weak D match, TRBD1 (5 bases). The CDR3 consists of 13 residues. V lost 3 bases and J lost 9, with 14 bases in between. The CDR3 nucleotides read TGTGCCAGCAGTTTTGGGGGGAAGAAGAGCTACACCTTC. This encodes CASSFGGKKSYTF.

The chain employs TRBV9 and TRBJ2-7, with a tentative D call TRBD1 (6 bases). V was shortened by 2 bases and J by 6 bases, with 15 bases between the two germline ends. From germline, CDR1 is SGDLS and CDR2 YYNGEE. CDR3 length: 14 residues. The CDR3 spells CASSVGRGSAEQYF. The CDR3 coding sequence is TGTGCCAGCAGCGTTGGCAGGGGATCGGCCGAGCAGTACTTC.

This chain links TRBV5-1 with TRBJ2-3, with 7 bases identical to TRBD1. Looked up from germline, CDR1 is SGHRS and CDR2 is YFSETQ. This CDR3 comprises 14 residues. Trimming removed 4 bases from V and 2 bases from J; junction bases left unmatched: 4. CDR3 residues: CASSPGTDTDTQYF. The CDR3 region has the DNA TGCGCCAGCAGCCCGGGGACAGACACAGATACGCAGTATTTT. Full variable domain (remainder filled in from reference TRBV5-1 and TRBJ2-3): KAGVTQTPRYLIKTRGQQVTLSCSPISGHRSVSWYQQTPGQGLQFLFEYFSETQRNKGNFPGRFSGRQFSNSRSEMNVSTLELGDSALYLCASSPGTDTDTQYFGPGTRLTVL.